What follows are 21 T cell receptor beta chains derived from one specimen sequenced in a study of CD8 T cells in ankylosing spondylitis (dated by TCRdb to 2016 to 2017). The receptor library was made with 5' RACE. Sequencing relied on an Illumina HiSeq 2500. TCRdb reprocessed the public reads (quality trimming at Q25 with fastp, clone calling with MiXCR) and kept in-frame beta chains. Each CDR3 protein appears once, grouped with its most common genes and DNA. The sample table records around 130,000 distinct CDR3 sequences; about 6.5% of these occur just once. The ten top clones hold approximately 12% of the sample. Sample: blood, either unsorted or a sorted T cell fraction (not recorded which). The receptor source for this set is a male donor with ankylosing spondylitis or in good health (not recorded which).

At least ten counts were recorded for this clonotype. The genes are TRBV20-1 and TRBJ2-3; D remains ambiguous. CDR3 length: 12 amino acids. V was clipped by 6 bases and J by 6 bases, with 13 bases between them. Looked up from germline, CDR1 is DFQATT and CDR2 is SNEGSKA (reference sequence). The CDR3 here is CSARLASDTQYF. The CDR3 region has the DNA TGCAGTGCCCGGTTGGCCTCTGATACGCAGTATTTT.

The table lists this clonotype with many counts. The chain links TRBV10-3 to TRBJ1-4; 8 nucleotides agree with TRBD1. The V gene end was trimmed by 4 bases and the J gene end by 6 bases; junction bases not matched to a gene: 4. This CDR3 spans 14 amino acids. The V gene's germline CDR1 is ENHRY and CDR2 SYGVKD. The CDR3 DNA is TGTGCCATCAGTGGGACAGGGAAGGATGAAAAACTGTTTTTT. Protein: CAISGTGKDEKLFF.

This clonotype was detected ten times or more. The chain uses TRBV20-1 and TRBJ2-7; TRBD1 matches at 11 bases. The CDR3 consists of 16 residues. Trimming took 1 base from V and 2 from J; bases not matched to a gene: 7. Germline V lookup: CDR1 DFQATT, CDR2 SNEGSKA (reference sequence). The CDR3 here is CSARVGGQGAAYEQYF. DNA for the CDR3: TGCAGTGCTAGAGTCGGCGGACAGGGGGCGGCCTACGAGCAGTACTTC.

The chain is built from TRBV5-1 and TRBJ2-3, with a possible D match to TRBD1 (5 bases). V was shortened by 4 bases and J by 2 bases, with 14 bases between the two germline ends. In germline, CDR1 is SGHRS, CDR2 YFSETQ. This CDR3 has 15 residues. In DNA form, the CDR3 reads TGCGCCAGCAGCCCCGCAGGGAAGGACACAGATACGCAGTATTTT. Translated, it gives CASSPAGKDTDTQYF.

This clonotype was counted at least ten times. The chain couples TRBV20-1 to TRBJ2-2; D gene uncertain. The V and J ends lost 5 bases and 5 bases respectively, with 9 bases between them. The CDR3 runs 12 residues. Germline-derived CDR1 and CDR2 are DFQATT and SNEGSKA (reference sequence). CDR3 DNA: TGCAGTGCTCATGGGTGGACCGGGGAGCTGTTTTTT. This codes for CSAHGWTGELFF.

Many counts were recorded for this clonotype. The rearrangement joins TRBV2 to TRBJ2-3; D is unresolved. Trimming took 6 bases from V and 6 from J, leaving 13 bases between them. In germline, CDR1 is SNHLY, CDR2 FYNNEI. The CDR3 length is 13 residues. The CDR3: CASSEDGWDTQYF. The CDR3 DNA reads TGTGCCAGCAGCGAGGACGGGTGGGATACGCAGTATTTT.

This clonotype occurred many times. This chain joins TRBV14 and TRBJ2-7, with D hard to call. The CDR3 has 14 residues. V shed 1 base and J shed 0 bases, with 7 bases lying between them. Germline CDR1 reads SGHDN; CDR2 reads FVKESK. This CDR3 reads CASSQGARSYEQYF. The CDR3 coding sequence is TGTGCCAGCAGCCAAGGGGCACGCTCCTACGAGCAGTACTTC. The entire variable domain, with the rest obtained from reference TRBV14 and TRBJ2-7, is as follows: EAGVTQFPSHSVIEKGQTVTLRCDPISGHDNLYWYRRVMGKEIKFLLHFVKESKQDESGMPNNRFLAERTGGTYSTLKVQPAELEDSGVYFCASSQGARSYEQYFGPGTRLTVT.

The table lists this clonotype with many counts. V usage is TRBV5-1 and J usage is TRBJ2-2, with 8 bases fitting TRBD2. Germline-derived CDR1 and CDR2 are SGHRS and YFSETQ. The CDR3 consists of 16 residues. Losses at the gene ends were 4 bases for V and 1 base for J; bases not matched to a gene: 6. The CDR3 here is CASSPRAGVNTGELFF. Here the CDR3 DNA reads TGCGCCAGCAGCCCTAGAGCGGGGGTGAACACCGGGGAGCTGTTTTTT. The whole variable domain, filled in from reference TRBV5-1 and TRBJ2-2, reads KAGVTQTPRYLIKTRGQQVTLSCSPISGHRSVSWYQQTPGQGLQFLFEYFSETQRNKGNFPGRFSGRQFSNSRSEMNVSTLELGDSALYLCASSPRAGVNTGELFFGEGSRLTVL.

J is TRBJ2-5 and V is TRBV5-4; the match to TRBD2 covers 13 bases. The CDR3 is 16 residues long. The germline V gene encodes CDR1 SGHNT and CDR2 YYREEE (reference sequence). V lost 4 bases to trimming and J lost 2 bases; unmatched junction nucleotides: 5. Here the CDR3 reads CASSRTSGGEQETQYF. CDR3 sequence (DNA): TGTGCCAGCAGCAGGACTAGCGGGGGTGAACAAGAGACCCAGTACTTC.

This clonotype was counted at least ten times. The J gene is TRBJ1-1, the V gene TRBV29-1; 7 bases agree with TRBD1. Trimming cost V 8 bases and J 2 bases; bases outside gene matches: 5. The CDR3 covers 12 residues. Germline CDR1 SQVTM, CDR2 ANQGSEA. In DNA form, the CDR3 reads TGCAGCTCGGGACAGCGCAACACTGAAGCTTTCTTT. This codes for CSSGQRNTEAFF.

This clonotype appeared many times. V gene TRBV20-1 combines with J gene TRBJ1-1; possible D gene TRBD1, 5 bases. The CDR3 spans 14 residues. With 1 base removed from V and 5 bases from J, the gap between germline ends came to 14 bases. Germline CDR1 is DFQATT and CDR2 is SNEGSKA (reference sequence). The chain's CDR3 is CSARVPAGRTEAFF. DNA of the CDR3: TGCAGTGCTAGAGTCCCGGCAGGGAGGACTGAAGCTTTCTTT.

In its sample, this clonotype was seen many times. This chain links TRBV29-1 with TRBJ2-5; unclear D gene. The length of the CDR3 is 13 residues. Germline CDR1 reads SQVTM; CDR2 reads ANQGSEA. V was cut by 6 bases and J by 5 bases, with 16 bases left in between. The CDR3 sequence is CSVDHSPRETQYF. The DNA of the CDR3 is TGCAGCGTCGATCATTCGCCGAGGGAGACCCAGTACTTC.

This clonotype was counted ten times or more. The CDR3, as DNA: TGCAGTGCTAGGAGGACAGGGGGCTTCTACGAGCAGTACTTC. It encodes CSARRTGGFYEQYF. J is TRBJ2-7 and V is TRBV20-1; 11 nucleotides match TRBD1. Germline CDR1 DFQATT, CDR2 SNEGSKA (reference sequence). This CDR3 region has 14 residues. The V gene end was trimmed by 3 bases and the J gene end by 3 bases; junction bases not matched to a gene: 4.

This clonotype was recorded at least ten times. The V call is TRBV25-1, the J call TRBJ2-3, with 11 bases that match TRBD2. The CDR3 has 16 amino acids. Germline trimming cut 2 bases from V and 7 bases from J; bases unmatched to any gene: 8. Per germline, CDR1 MGHDK and CDR2 SYGVNS. The CDR3 is CASSEVAGGYKYTQYF. Here the CDR3 DNA reads TGTGCCAGCAGTGAAGTAGCGGGAGGGTATAAGTATACGCAGTATTTT.

This clonotype was counted at least ten times. The CDR3 DNA is TGTGCCAGCAGCGAAGGGACAGACTCCTACGAGCAGTACTTC. This sequence encodes CASSEGTDSYEQYF. This chain joins TRBV28 and TRBJ2-7; 7 nucleotides line up with TRBD1. The CDR3 covers 14 residues. The V segment lost 6 bases and the J segment 0 bases; nucleotides outside the gene matches: 5. CDR1 is MDHEN and CDR2 is SYDVKM in the germline V gene.

The table lists this clonotype with many counts. This chain uses TRBV5-6 with TRBJ2-3; D gene ambiguous. Germline values: CDR1 SGHDT, CDR2 YYEEEE. V gave up 0 bases and J gave up 4 bases, with 21 bases separating them. The CDR3 length is 18 residues. CDR3 amino acids: CASSLGSDGAGSSDTQYF. In DNA form, the CDR3 reads TGTGCCAGCAGCTTGGGGTCCGATGGCGCAGGTTCCTCAGATACGCAGTATTTT.

This clonotype was recorded many times. The chain has TRBV12-3 or TRBV12-4 and TRBJ2-2, with a weak D call TRBD1 (5 bases). CDR3 length equals 13 residues. The V and J ends lost 10 bases and 1 base respectively, with 10 bases between them. In DNA form, the CDR3 reads TGTGCCAACGACAGAATGAACACCGGGGAGCTGTTTTTT. Residues: CANDRMNTGELFF.

This clonotype was seen at least ten times. The V call is TRBV18, the J call TRBJ2-1, with a possible D match to TRBD2 (5 bases). The V gene's germline CDR1 is KGHSH and CDR2 LQKENI. V lost 0 bases and J lost 7, with 16 bases in between. The CDR3 loop spans 16 amino acids. The CDR3 nucleotides read TGTGCCAGCTCACCACCGGGTGAGGGAGAAAGGAATGAGCAGTTCTTC. It specifies CASSPPGEGERNEQFF.

This clonotype was seen only a few times. This chain links TRBV12-3 or TRBV12-4 with TRBJ2-1; D is uncertain. V lost 4 bases and J 7 bases, leaving 8 bases between the germline ends. CDR3 length: 12 amino acids. CDR3 amino acids: CASSYALNEQFF. CDR3 DNA: TGTGCCAGCAGTTATGCGCTAAATGAGCAGTTCTTC.

In the case of this clonotype: A read error may be the cause here, since a much bigger clone is one base away. The CDR3 end shows no conserved phenylalanine or tryptophan, and so a read error is likely. This chain links TRBV20-1 with TRBJ2-7, with TRBD1 matching over 9 bases. Germline trimming cut 4 bases from V and 2 bases from J; bases unmatched to any gene: 9. CDR1 DFQATT and CDR2 SNEGSKA come from the germline V gene (reference sequence). The CDR3 covers 15 residues. The CDR3 region has the DNA TGCAGTGCTATCTCCGGGACAGGGCCCCCCTACGAGCAGTACTCC. It translates to CSAISGTGPPYEQYS.

This clonotype was counted many times. The J gene is TRBJ2-3, the V gene TRBV28; 7 nucleotides agree with TRBD1. Germline CDR1 MDHEN, CDR2 SYDVKM. V shed 6 bases and J 6 bases; nucleotides not matched to a gene: 9. This CDR3 region has 14 residues. The chain's CDR3 is CASSRDRRKDTQYF. CDR3 nucleotides: TGTGCCAGCAGCCGGGACAGAAGAAAGGATACGCAGTATTTT.